These 25 T cell receptor beta chains were sequenced from one sample in a study of T-cell memory formation after mild COVID-19. TCRdb independently ran MiXCR on the 5' RACE reads; one entry per CDR3 protein. This table holds around 250,000 distinct CDR3 sequences, roughly 15% found once. The sequenced sample was PBMCs or a T cell subset sorted from them (not recorded which). Source of these receptors: a man aged 18-30 years who had mild COVID-19 (a few samples of this study predate the infection). Cell type and time point are not known.

The chain links TRBV24-1 to TRBJ2-3, with D perhaps matching TRBD2 (6 bases). The CDR3 loop spans 16 amino acids. Germline CDR1 KGHDR, CDR2 SFDVKD. The ends were cut back, 3 bases at V and 0 bases at J, with 12 bases in the middle. CDR3 residues: CATSDPRGGSTDTQYF. The CDR3 DNA reads as TGTGCCACCAGTGATCCACGAGGAGGGAGCACAGATACGCAGTATTTT.

This clonotype has at least ten counts. The chain joins TRBV4-1 to TRBJ2-1; D assignment may be TRBD1 or TRBD2 (5 bases each). In germline, CDR1 is MGHRA, CDR2 YSYEKL. The ends were cut back, 8 bases at V and 8 bases at J, with 19 bases in the middle. The CDR3 runs 14 residues. The CDR3 sequence: CASWGSEQGDEQFF. CDR3 DNA: TGCGCCAGCTGGGGGAGCGAGCAGGGTGATGAGCAGTTCTTC.

The rearrangement links TRBV27 to TRBJ2-6; D is perhaps TRBD1 (6 bases). CDR1 is MNHEY, CDR2 SMNVEV, per germline (reference sequence). The V end lost 4 bases, the J end lost 2 bases, and 12 bases lay between the germline ends. CDR3 size: 16 residues. CDR3 sequence: CASSSMPGAGANVLTF. The DNA for the CDR3 is TGTGCCAGCAGTTCGATGCCAGGGGCTGGGGCCAACGTCCTGACTTTC.

This clonotype was found a few times. The V and J genes are TRBV4-3 and TRBJ1-1; tentative D call: TRBD1 (6 bases). V was pared by 0 bases and J by 1 base, with 15 bases between. The CDR3 is 17 amino acids. From germline, CDR1 is LGHNA and CDR2 YSLEER. CDR3 region: CASSQDPATGSNTEAFF. The CDR3 coding sequence is TGCGCCAGCAGCCAAGATCCGGCGACAGGATCGAACACTGAAGCTTTCTTT.

V and J are TRBV4-1 and TRBJ2-7; no clear D. Germline V gene sequence: CDR1 MGHRA, CDR2 YSYEKL. The V end was cut by 0 bases, the J end by 0 bases, with 9 bases between. This CDR3 spans 15 amino acids. The CDR3 protein is CASSQETTSSYEQYV. The CDR3 DNA reads TGCGCCAGCAGCCAAGAGACAACCTCCTCCTACGAGCAGTACGTC.

V gene TRBV5-8 combines with J gene TRBJ2-5; tentatively, D is TRBD2 (5 bases). Trimming left V 3 bases short and J 3 bases short, with 9 bases between. The CDR3 length is 13 residues. Germline CDR1 and CDR2: SGHTS and YDEGEE. The CDR3 loop is CASSSLLEETQYF. CDR3 DNA sequence: TGTGCCAGCAGCTCCCTACTAGAAGAGACCCAGTACTTC.

V is TRBV10-2 and J is TRBJ1-2, with D unresolved. The length of the CDR3 is 13 residues. Per germline, CDR1 WSHSY and CDR2 SAAADI. The V gene lost 2 bases and the J gene lost 6 bases, with 10 bases spanning the gap. Written as DNA, the CDR3 is TGCGCCAGCAGTGAGCCCAGAGCGGATGGCTACACCTTC. This sequence encodes CASSEPRADGYTF.

This clonotype has just a few counts. V is TRBV11-2 and J is TRBJ1-2, with 10 bases identical to TRBD1. The length of the CDR3 is 15 residues. V lost 7 bases to trimming and J lost 8 bases; unmatched junction nucleotides: 13. The germline V gene encodes CDR1 SGHAT and CDR2 FQNNGV. As DNA, the CDR3 is TGTGCCAGCACCAAAAACCCGGGACAGGGGTACGGCTACACCTTC. Encoded protein: CASTKNPGQGYGYTF.

The genes are TRBV15 and TRBJ2-2, with 9 positions matching TRBD2. Germline V gene lookup returns CDR1 LNHNV and CDR2 YYDKDF (reference sequence). Trimming at V came to 7 bases and at J to 3 bases, leaving 6 bases not matched to a gene. This CDR3 is built from 15 residues. Written as DNA, the CDR3 is TGTGCCACCACAGGTACTAGCGGGTACACCGGGGAGCTGTTTTTT. Its translation: CATTGTSGYTGELFF.

The V and J genes are TRBV14 and TRBJ1-4; D possibly corresponds to TRBD1 (6 bases). This CDR3 region has 15 residues. The germline CDR1 and CDR2 sequences are SGHDN and FVKESK. The V and J ends lost 6 bases and 6 bases respectively, with 17 bases between them. This CDR3 reads CASSPQGPADEKLFF. CDR3 coding DNA: TGTGCCAGCAGTCCACAGGGCCCCGCGGATGAAAAACTGTTTTTT.

This clonotype was found many times. The chain combines TRBV29-1 with TRBJ1-1; TRBD1 aligns across 7 bases. CDR3 length equals 13 residues. V lost 6 bases, J lost 4 bases, and 8 bases stayed unmatched. Germline CDR1 SQVTM, CDR2 ANQGSEA. The CDR3 region is CSVAGQESTEAFF. CDR3 sequence (DNA): TGCAGCGTCGCTGGACAGGAAAGCACTGAAGCTTTCTTT.

This clonotype was counted only a few times. The genes are TRBV9 and TRBJ2-1; 7 bases are a match to TRBD2. Germline V gives CDR1 SGDLS, CDR2 YYNGEE. The CDR3 has 16 amino acids. V gave up 4 bases and J gave up 7 bases; unmatched junction bases: 14. CDR3 in DNA: TGTGCCAGCAGCAAATGGCTAGCGGAACTTAGGAATGAGCAGTTCTTC. It is translated as CASSKWLAELRNEQFF.

This clonotype was seen a few times. CDR3 DNA: TGTGCCAGCAGCGTAGCGGCAGGGGCGAGCACCATATATTTT. Protein sequence: CASSVAAGASTIYF. The chain employs TRBV9 and TRBJ1-3; possible D gene TRBD1, 6 bases. The CDR3 has 14 residues. The germline V gene encodes CDR1 SGDLS and CDR2 YYNGEE. V lost 0 bases, J lost 9 bases, and 13 bases lay in between.

This clonotype came up many times. The chain recombines TRBV25-1 with TRBJ2-7; D is undetermined. V was pared by 3 bases and J by 3 bases, with 6 bases between. CDR3 size: 12 residues. Germline values: CDR1 MGHDK, CDR2 SYGVNS. CDR3 nucleotide sequence: TGTGCCAGCAGTGATGGTGGCTACGAGCAGTACTTC. This gives the protein CASSDGGYEQYF.

The chain couples TRBV19 to TRBJ1-5, with D maybe TRBD1 (5 bases). V lost 2 bases and J lost 2, with 13 bases in between. This CDR3 has 16 residues. The germline V gene encodes CDR1 LNHDA and CDR2 SQIVND (reference sequence). CDR3 sequence reads: CASSISQGGGNQPQHF. The CDR3 DNA follows: TGTGCCAGTAGTATATCGCAGGGTGGCGGCAATCAGCCCCAGCATTTT.

This clonotype was seen only a few times. The chain couples TRBV4-3 to TRBJ2-1, with TRBD2 as a possible D gene (5 bases). The ends were cut back, 1 base at V and 2 bases at J, with 9 bases in the middle. Germline CDR1 is LGHNA and CDR2 is YSLEER. The CDR3 spans 15 residues. The CDR3 here is CASSQAVAPYNEQFF. In nucleotides, the CDR3 is TGCGCCAGCAGCCAAGCGGTAGCGCCCTACAATGAGCAGTTCTTC.

This chain links TRBV9 with TRBJ1-1; weak D call: TRBD1 (6 bases). The CDR3 runs 14 residues. V lost 2 bases, J lost 4 bases, and 12 bases lay in between. CDR1 is SGDLS and CDR2 is YYNGEE in the germline V gene. CDR3 in amino acids: CASSVGGASTEAFF. The CDR3 coding sequence is TGTGCCAGCAGCGTGGGGGGGGCAAGCACTGAAGCTTTCTTT. Full variable domain (remainder filled in from reference TRBV9 and TRBJ1-1): DSGVTQTPKHLITATGQRVTLRCSPRSGDLSVYWYQQSLDQGLQFLIQYYNGEERAKGNILERFSAQQFPDLHSELNLSSLELGDSALYFCASSVGGASTEAFFGQGTRLTVV.

This chain uses TRBV5-6 with TRBJ1-6; weak D call: TRBD1 (6 bases). The CDR3 totals 14 residues. Germline V lookup: CDR1 SGHDT, CDR2 YYEEEE. V was clipped by 2 bases and J by 6 bases, with 9 bases between them. CDR3 DNA: TGTGCCAGCAGCTTCAGGGACATTAATTCACCCCTCCACTTT. It translates to CASSFRDINSPLHF.

The genes are TRBV10-3 and TRBJ2-2; 9 bases match TRBD1. V lost 4 bases to trimming and J lost 10 bases; unmatched junction nucleotides: 7. Germline values: CDR1 ENHRY, CDR2 SYGVKD. CDR3 length equals 14 residues. The CDR3 is CAISAGQGRSELFF. CDR3 in DNA: TGTGCCATCAGTGCGGGACAGGGTCGTTCGGAGCTGTTTTTT.

On this clonotype itself: This may be a read error: a much more frequent sequence differs by one nucleotide. The rearrangement joins TRBV5-1 to TRBJ2-3; 7 nucleotides line up with TRBD2. The CDR3 is 17 residues long. J gave up 2 bases and V 4 bases, and 13 bases lay outside the gene matches. Germline V CDR1 and CDR2: SGHRS, YFSETQ. In DNA, the CDR3 is TGCGCCAGCAGCCCCCACTCGGGCGGGGGAGCCACAGATACGCAGTATTTT. This translates into CASSPHSGGGATDTQYF.

This clonotype was counted only a few times. The chain employs TRBV15 and TRBJ1-1; D is undetermined. This CDR3 contains 12 residues. Germline loops: CDR1 LNHNV, CDR2 YYDKDF (reference sequence). Trimming took 7 bases from V and 5 from J, leaving 11 bases between them. The CDR3 is CATKGSATEAFF. CDR3 DNA sequence: TGTGCCACCAAAGGTTCGGCTACTGAAGCTTTCTTT.

This clonotype was counted a few times. The chain couples TRBV5-1 to TRBJ2-1; TRBD2 might be the D (7 bases). V was clipped by 2 bases and J by 3 bases, with 21 bases between them. The CDR3 is 18 residues long. CDR1 is SGHRS and CDR2 is YFSETQ in the germline V gene. CDR3 DNA sequence: TGCGCCAGCAGCTTTGGGGGGGGCCCTAAAAGGAACTACAATGAGCAGTTCTTC. This gives the protein CASSFGGGPKRNYNEQFF.

The chain links TRBV5-1 to TRBJ2-2; TRBD1 matches at 9 bases. Germline-derived CDR1 and CDR2 are SGHRS and YFSETQ. This CDR3 contains 16 residues. V was clipped by 4 bases and J by 3 bases; unmatched bases: 7. CDR3 in amino acids: CASSPLDRGDTGELFF. In DNA, the CDR3 is TGCGCCAGCAGCCCCCTAGACAGGGGGGACACCGGGGAGCTGTTTTTT.

The gene calls are TRBV27 and TRBJ2-1; 7 bases agree with TRBD1. This CDR3 spans 16 amino acids. From germline, CDR1 is MNHEY and CDR2 SMNVEV (reference sequence). Unmatched junction bases numbered 14, after V lost 8 bases and J lost 4 bases. CDR3 nucleotides: TGTGCCAGCTCCTCCATCCTCAGGGGGACATACAATGAGCAGTTCTTC. Translated, it gives CASSSILRGTYNEQFF.

This clonotype was detected ten times or more. The chain is built from TRBV7-6 and TRBJ2-2; D could derive from TRBD1 or TRBD2 (6 bases each). In germline, CDR1 is SGHVS, CDR2 FNYEAQ. Deletions cut 6 bases from V and 1 base from J, with 18 bases between. The CDR3 sequence is 17 residues long. The CDR3 sequence is CASSLQGGRRNTGELFF. Here the CDR3 DNA reads TGTGCCAGCAGTCTTCAAGGGGGGCGAAGGAACACCGGGGAGCTGTTTTTT.